This TCR beta chain is drawn from a study of blood T cell repertoires in COVID-19. On the study more broadly: Samples of COVID-19 (acute and convalescent) were obtained from the United States, Italy and Spain.

Germline lookup yields CDR1 MNHEY and CDR2 SVGAGI. Trimming left V 8 bases short and J 3 bases short, with 13 bases between. This CDR3 comprises 13 residues. This clone was seen repeatedly, ten times or more. Original methodology: Amplification with reference gene primers provided the estimates of nucleated cell counts. The table came from immunoSEQ multiplex PCR; TCRdb's copy has only in-frame clones and leaves some out. D and trimming were read from the DNA, whereas the V and J calls and clone size are those reported in that table. The sample holds about 200,000 clones, about 78% seen once. Specimen: peripheral blood. V gene TRBV6-5 combines with J gene TRBJ1-2, with a tentative D call TRBD1 (6 bases). This TCR was recovered from a woman aged 70-85 years with acute or convalescent COVID-19. The CDR3 nucleotides are TGTGCCAGCTCCCCAGGGGCAGACTATGGCTACACCTTC. Translated: CASSPGADYGYTF.